This T cell receptor (beta chain) was documented in a study of T cell repertoires in cytomegalovirus infection. On the study more broadly: It was the public TCR beta signatures that indicated both CMV infection and matching HLA type.

This CDR3 is built from 14 residues. CDR1 is SGHRS and CDR2 is YFSETQ in the germline V gene. The ends were cut back, 7 bases at V and 1 base at J, with 15 bases in the middle. TCRdb re-called the reads through MiXCR, storing one row per CDR3 protein. The table shows roughly 760,000 distinct CDR3 sequences, with 35% occurring only once. The sequence was collected from a human donor in good health (CMV status not recorded). Some clones in this sample may be carry-over from other donors' samples. The J gene is TRBJ2-7, the V gene TRBV5-1, with D unresolved. Sequencing was carried out using PBMCs. CDR3 sequence: CASRSEIFSYEQYF. In nucleotides, the CDR3 is TGCGCCAGCCGCTCGGAGATCTTTTCCTACGAGCAGTACTTC.